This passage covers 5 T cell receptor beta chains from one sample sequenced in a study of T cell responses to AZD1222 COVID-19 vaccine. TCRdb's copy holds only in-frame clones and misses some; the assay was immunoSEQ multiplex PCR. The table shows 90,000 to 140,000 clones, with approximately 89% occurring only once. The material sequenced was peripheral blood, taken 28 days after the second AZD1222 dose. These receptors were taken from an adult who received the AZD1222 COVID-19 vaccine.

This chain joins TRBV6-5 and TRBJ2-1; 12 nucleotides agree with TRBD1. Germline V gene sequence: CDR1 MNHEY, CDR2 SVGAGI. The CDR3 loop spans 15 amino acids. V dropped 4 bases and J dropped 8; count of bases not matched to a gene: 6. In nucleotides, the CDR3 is TGTGCCAGCAGTTCCCGGGACAGGGGGCTAGATGAGCAGTTCTTC. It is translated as CASSSRDRGLDEQFF.

CDR3: CASSYIGNEQFF. In nucleotides, the CDR3 is TGTGCCAGCAGTTATATCGGCAATGAGCAGTTCTTC. The J gene is TRBJ2-1, the V gene TRBV2; D call uncertain. Trimming cost V 5 bases and J 6 bases, with 8 bases left between them. Germline CDR1 reads SNHLY; CDR2 reads FYNNEI. The CDR3 has 12 amino acids.

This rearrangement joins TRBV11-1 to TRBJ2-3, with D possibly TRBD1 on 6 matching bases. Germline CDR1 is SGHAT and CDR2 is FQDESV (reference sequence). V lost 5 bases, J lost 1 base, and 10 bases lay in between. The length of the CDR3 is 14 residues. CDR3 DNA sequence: TGTGCCAGCAGCCTGAACAGGGGCACAGATACGCAGTATTTT. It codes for CASSLNRGTDTQYF. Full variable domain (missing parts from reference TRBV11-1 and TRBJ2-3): EAEVAQSPRYKITEKSQAVAFWCDPISGHATLYWYRQILGQGPELLVQFQDESVVDDSQLPKDRFSAERLKGVDSTLKIQPAELGDSAMYLCASSLNRGTDTQYFGPGTRLTVL.

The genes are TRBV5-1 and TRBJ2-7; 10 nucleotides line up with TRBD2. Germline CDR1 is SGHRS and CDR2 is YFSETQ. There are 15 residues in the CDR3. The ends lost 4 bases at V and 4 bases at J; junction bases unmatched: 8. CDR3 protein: CASSQGGLAAYEQYF. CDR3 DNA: TGCGCCAGCAGCCAAGGCGGACTAGCGGCGTACGAGCAGTACTTC.

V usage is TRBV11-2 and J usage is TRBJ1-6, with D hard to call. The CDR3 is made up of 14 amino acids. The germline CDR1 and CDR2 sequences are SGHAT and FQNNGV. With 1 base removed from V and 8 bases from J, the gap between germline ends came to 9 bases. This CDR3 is CASSLGHLDSPLHF. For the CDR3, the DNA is TGTGCCAGCAGCTTAGGCCATCTGGATTCACCCCTCCACTTT. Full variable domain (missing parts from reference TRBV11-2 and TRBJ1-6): EAGVAQSPRYKIIEKRQSVAFWCNPISGHATLYWYQQILGQGPKLLIQFQNNGVVDDSQLPKDRFSAERLKGVDSTLKIQPAKLEDSAVYLCASSLGHLDSPLHFGNGTRLTVT.